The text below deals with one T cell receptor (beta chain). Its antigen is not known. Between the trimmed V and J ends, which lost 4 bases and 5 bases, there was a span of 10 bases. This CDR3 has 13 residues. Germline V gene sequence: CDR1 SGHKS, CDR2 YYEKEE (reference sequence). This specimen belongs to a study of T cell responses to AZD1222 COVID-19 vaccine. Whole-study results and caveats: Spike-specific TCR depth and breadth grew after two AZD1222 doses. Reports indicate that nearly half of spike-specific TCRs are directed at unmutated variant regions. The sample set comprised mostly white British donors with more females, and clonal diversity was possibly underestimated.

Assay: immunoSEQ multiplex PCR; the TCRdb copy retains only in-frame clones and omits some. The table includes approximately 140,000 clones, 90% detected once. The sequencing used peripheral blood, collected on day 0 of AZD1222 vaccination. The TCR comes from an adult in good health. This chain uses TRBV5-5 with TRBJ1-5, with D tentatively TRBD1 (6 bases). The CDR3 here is CASSGTSDQPQHF. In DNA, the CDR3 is TGTGCCAGCAGCGGGACATCCGATCAGCCCCAGCATTTT. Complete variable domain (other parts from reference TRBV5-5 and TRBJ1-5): DAGVTQSPTHLIKTRGQQVTLRCSPISGHKSVSWYQQVLGQGPQFIFQYYEKEERGRGNFPDRFSARQFPNYSSELNVNALLLGDSALYLCASSGTSDQPQHFGDGTRLSIL.